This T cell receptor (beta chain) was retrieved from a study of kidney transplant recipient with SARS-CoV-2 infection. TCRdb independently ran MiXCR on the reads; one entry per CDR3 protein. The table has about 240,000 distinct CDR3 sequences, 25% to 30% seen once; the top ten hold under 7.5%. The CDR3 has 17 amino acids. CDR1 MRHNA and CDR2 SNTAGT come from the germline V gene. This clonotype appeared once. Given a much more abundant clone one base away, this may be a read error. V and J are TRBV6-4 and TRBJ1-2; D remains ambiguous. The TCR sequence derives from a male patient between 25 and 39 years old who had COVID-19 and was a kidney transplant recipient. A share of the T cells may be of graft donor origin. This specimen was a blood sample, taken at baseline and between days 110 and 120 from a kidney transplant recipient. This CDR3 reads CACSLMASHGKTYGYTF. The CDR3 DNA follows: TGTGCCTGCAGTCTTATGGCCTCACACGGAAAGACCTATGGCTACACCTTC.